This TCR beta chain emerged from a study of blood T cell repertoires in COVID-19. On the study more broadly: Acute and convalescent COVID-19 samples came from the United States, Italy and Spain. T cells, B-cell-depleted T cells, or PBMCs provided the cDNA or gDNA that served as material.

The germline gives CDR1 SGHTS, CDR2 YDEGEE. V dropped 0 bases and J dropped 3 bases, with 12 bases sitting between them. The CDR3 spans 15 residues. Authors' analysis steps: How many nucleated cells were present was estimated from reference gene primer amplification. The assay was immunoSEQ multiplex PCR, and TCRdb's table has in-frame clones only and misses some. V and J calls and clone size are given by that table; D and trimming were obtained from the DNA. The table includes some 290,000 clones, about nine tenths detected once. J is TRBJ1-2 and V is TRBV5-8; D call uncertain. Sequences were obtained from peripheral blood. This TCR was recovered from a woman between 50 and 59 years old who had recovered from COVID-19. The CDR3 sequence is CASSLGAGGYYGYTF. Here the CDR3 DNA reads TGTGCCAGCAGCTTGGGGGCAGGAGGTTACTATGGCTACACCTTC. Together with reference TRBV5-8 and TRBJ1-2, the CDR3 gives the full variable domain: EAGVTQSPTHLIKTRGQQATLRCSPISGHTSVYWYQQALGLGLQFLLWYDEGEERNRGNFPPRFSGRQFPNYSSELNVNALELEDSALYLCASSLGAGGYYGYTFGSGTRLTVV.